A selection of T cell receptor beta chains follows, all from one sample in a study of CD8 T cells in ankylosing spondylitis. MiXCR, applied by TCRdb to the 5' RACE reads, yields one record per CDR3 protein. Seen here are approximately 400,000 distinct CDR3 sequences, 25% to 30% observed once, and the top ten hold about 1%. Sequencing was carried out using blood, either unsorted or a sorted T cell fraction (not recorded which). These receptors were taken from a male donor with ankylosing spondylitis. Both conserved end residues are part of each CDR3. A D gene is named only where the DNA matches it firmly. A clone size is listed for some rows: how often the clone was seen (once, few, many), or a class if it is expanded.

J gene | clone size | V gene | D gene | CDR3 protein | CDR3 DNA
TRBJ2-3 | few | TRBV5-1 | - | CASSFQGLISDTQYF | TGCGCCAGCAGCTTCCAGGGGCTAATCTCAGATACGCAGTATTTT
TRBJ2-7 | many | TRBV20-1 | TRBD2 | CSARSLAGVNSYEQYF | TGCAGTGCTAGATCACTAGCGGGAGTGAACTCCTACGAGCAGTACTTC
TRBJ1-1 | - | TRBV20-1 | TRBD1 | CSASDRGNTEAFF | TGCAGTGCTAGTGACAGGGGGAACACTGAAGCTTTCTTT
TRBJ1-6 | - | TRBV27 | - | CASSLSEAGKNSPLHF | TGTGCCAGCAGCTTGTCCGAGGCAGGCAAAAATTCACCCCTCCACTTT
TRBJ2-3 | - | TRBV6-5 | - | CASSSRQGVPYF | TGTGCCAGCAGTTCCCGGCAGGGTGTACCTTATTTT
TRBJ2-7 | - | TRBV10-1 | TRBD2 | CASSDLGLAVEQYF | TGCGCCAGCAGTGACCTTGGACTAGCGGTCGAGCAGTACTTC
TRBJ2-3 | - | TRBV4-1 | TRBD2 | CASSQERGLAGVGDTQYF | TGCGCCAGCAGCCAGGAGCGGGGACTAGCGGGAGTGGGAGATACGCAGTATTTT
TRBJ2-2 | few | TRBV29-1 | TRBD1 | CSVGLQGHTGELFF | TGCAGCGTTGGTCTACAGGGGCACACCGGGGAGCTGTTTTTT
TRBJ2-3 | - | TRBV7-2 | TRBD1 | CASSRTGDYREDTQYF | TGTGCCAGCAGCAGAACAGGGGATTATAGGGAAGATACGCAGTATTTT
TRBJ2-1 | - | TRBV7-8 | TRBD1 | CASSHGTVYNEQFF | TGTGCCAGCAGCCACGGGACAGTCTACAATGAGCAGTTCTTC
TRBJ2-1 | few | TRBV12-3/TRBV12-4 | TRBD2 | CASSTLRTSGPSEQFF | TGTGCCAGCAGTACCTTAAGGACTAGCGGACCTAGTGAGCAGTTCTTC
TRBJ2-1 | - | TRBV20-1 | - | CSARGLQVYNEQFF | TGCAGTGCTAGAGGGCTTCAGGTTTACAATGAGCAGTTCTTC
TRBJ2-1 | many | TRBV5-1 | TRBD2 | CASSSTSGSYNEQFF | TGCGCCAGCAGCTCGACTAGCGGGAGTTACAATGAGCAGTTCTTC
TRBJ2-7 | few | TRBV20-1 | - | CSASVRGFSYEQYF | TGCAGTGCTAGTGTGAGAGGTTTTAGCTACGAGCAGTACTTC
TRBJ2-1 | - | TRBV3-1 | TRBD1 | CASSITGTGMSNEQFF | TGTGCCAGCTCTATAACTGGGACAGGGATGTCCAATGAGCAGTTCTTC
TRBJ2-1 | - | TRBV11-3 | - | CASSTSNYNEQFF | TGTGCCAGCAGTACTAGCAACTACAATGAGCAGTTCTTC
TRBJ2-3 | few | TRBV5-1 | TRBD1 | CASSLQGADTDTQYF | TGCGCCAGCAGCTTACAGGGGGCTGATACAGATACGCAGTATTTT
TRBJ2-2 | - | TRBV11-2 | - | CASSPRGGVDTGELFF | TGTGCCAGCAGCCCGAGGGGGGGAGTTGACACCGGGGAGCTGTTTTTT
TRBJ2-7 | few | TRBV15 | - | CATSRDQGRYEQYF | TGTGCCACCAGCAGAGACCAGGGGAGGTACGAGCAGTACTTC
TRBJ1-1 | - | TRBV7-9 | - | CASSFEGGGLNTEAFF | TGTGCCAGCAGCTTCGAGGGGGGGGGACTGAACACTGAAGCTTTCTTT
TRBJ1-1 | - | TRBV11-2 | - | CASSQTSTNTEAFF | TGTGCCAGCAGCCAGACGTCAACGAACACTGAAGCTTTCTTT
TRBJ2-3 | - | TRBV7-6 | TRBD2 | CASSNGLAGATDTQYF | TGTGCCAGCAGCAACGGACTAGCGGGTGCCACAGATACGCAGTATTTT
TRBJ1-2 | few | TRBV29-1 | TRBD1 | CSVARIGQGINGYTF | TGCAGCGTTGCCCGAATAGGACAGGGAATAAATGGCTACACCTTC
TRBJ2-3 | - | TRBV7-2 | - | CASSLPVWSGLSTDTQYF | TGTGCCAGCAGCTTACCGGTGTGGAGCGGCCTTAGCACAGATACGCAGTATTTT
TRBJ2-1 | few | TRBV5-1 | - | CASSLVQDPNEQFF | TGCGCCAGCAGCTTGGTTCAGGACCCTAATGAGCAGTTCTTC
TRBJ1-5 | few | TRBV10-3 | TRBD1 | CAISVDRDQPQHF | TGTGCCATCAGTGTTGACAGGGATCAGCCCCAGCATTTT